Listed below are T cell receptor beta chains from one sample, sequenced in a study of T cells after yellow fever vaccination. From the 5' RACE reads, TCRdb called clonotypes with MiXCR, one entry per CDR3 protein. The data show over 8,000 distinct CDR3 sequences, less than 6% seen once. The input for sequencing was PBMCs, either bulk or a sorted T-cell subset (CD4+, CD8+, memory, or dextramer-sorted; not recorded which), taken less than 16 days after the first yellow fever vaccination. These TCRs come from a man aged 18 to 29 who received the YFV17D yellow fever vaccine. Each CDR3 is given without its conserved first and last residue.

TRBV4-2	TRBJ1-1	AMGPGTGLGGAF
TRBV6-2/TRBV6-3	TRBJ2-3	ASRTIGGNTDTQY
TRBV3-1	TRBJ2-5	ASSRETQY
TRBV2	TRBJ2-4	ASSDLGLAARAKNIQY
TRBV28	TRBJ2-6	ASKGANVLT
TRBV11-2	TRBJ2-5	ASSPGYRETQY
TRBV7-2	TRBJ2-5	ASRNDRAGKTQY
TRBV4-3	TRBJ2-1	ASSQGHKSSYNEQF
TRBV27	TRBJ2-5	ASSPTWGAGETQY
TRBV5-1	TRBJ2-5	ASSLTGGQETQY
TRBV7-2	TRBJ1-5	ASSLYNQPQH
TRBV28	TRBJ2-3	ASSLAPGGGAVDTQY
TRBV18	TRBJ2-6	ASSPAPADSGANVLT
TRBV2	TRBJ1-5	ASSSQGGWDQPQH
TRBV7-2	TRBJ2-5	ASIERTGQETQY
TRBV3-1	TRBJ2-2	ASSKQVAGGETGELF
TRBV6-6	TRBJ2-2	ASSYWGTGELF
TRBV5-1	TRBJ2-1	ASSSDRNEQF
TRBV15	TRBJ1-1	ATSRDRGVGSTEAF
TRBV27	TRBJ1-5	ASSLGAIQPQH
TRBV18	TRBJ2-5	ASSPMQGRETQY
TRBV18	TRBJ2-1	ASSPRRRGGINEQF
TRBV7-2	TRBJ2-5	ASSLTFRETQY
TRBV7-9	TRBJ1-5	ASSSPSRGGDSNQPQH
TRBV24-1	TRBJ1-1	ATSDFGGRAF
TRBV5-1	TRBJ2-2	ASSSSLAGGMTGELF
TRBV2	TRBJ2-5	ASSVLAGGPKRQETQY
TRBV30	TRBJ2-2	AWVQGSNTGELF